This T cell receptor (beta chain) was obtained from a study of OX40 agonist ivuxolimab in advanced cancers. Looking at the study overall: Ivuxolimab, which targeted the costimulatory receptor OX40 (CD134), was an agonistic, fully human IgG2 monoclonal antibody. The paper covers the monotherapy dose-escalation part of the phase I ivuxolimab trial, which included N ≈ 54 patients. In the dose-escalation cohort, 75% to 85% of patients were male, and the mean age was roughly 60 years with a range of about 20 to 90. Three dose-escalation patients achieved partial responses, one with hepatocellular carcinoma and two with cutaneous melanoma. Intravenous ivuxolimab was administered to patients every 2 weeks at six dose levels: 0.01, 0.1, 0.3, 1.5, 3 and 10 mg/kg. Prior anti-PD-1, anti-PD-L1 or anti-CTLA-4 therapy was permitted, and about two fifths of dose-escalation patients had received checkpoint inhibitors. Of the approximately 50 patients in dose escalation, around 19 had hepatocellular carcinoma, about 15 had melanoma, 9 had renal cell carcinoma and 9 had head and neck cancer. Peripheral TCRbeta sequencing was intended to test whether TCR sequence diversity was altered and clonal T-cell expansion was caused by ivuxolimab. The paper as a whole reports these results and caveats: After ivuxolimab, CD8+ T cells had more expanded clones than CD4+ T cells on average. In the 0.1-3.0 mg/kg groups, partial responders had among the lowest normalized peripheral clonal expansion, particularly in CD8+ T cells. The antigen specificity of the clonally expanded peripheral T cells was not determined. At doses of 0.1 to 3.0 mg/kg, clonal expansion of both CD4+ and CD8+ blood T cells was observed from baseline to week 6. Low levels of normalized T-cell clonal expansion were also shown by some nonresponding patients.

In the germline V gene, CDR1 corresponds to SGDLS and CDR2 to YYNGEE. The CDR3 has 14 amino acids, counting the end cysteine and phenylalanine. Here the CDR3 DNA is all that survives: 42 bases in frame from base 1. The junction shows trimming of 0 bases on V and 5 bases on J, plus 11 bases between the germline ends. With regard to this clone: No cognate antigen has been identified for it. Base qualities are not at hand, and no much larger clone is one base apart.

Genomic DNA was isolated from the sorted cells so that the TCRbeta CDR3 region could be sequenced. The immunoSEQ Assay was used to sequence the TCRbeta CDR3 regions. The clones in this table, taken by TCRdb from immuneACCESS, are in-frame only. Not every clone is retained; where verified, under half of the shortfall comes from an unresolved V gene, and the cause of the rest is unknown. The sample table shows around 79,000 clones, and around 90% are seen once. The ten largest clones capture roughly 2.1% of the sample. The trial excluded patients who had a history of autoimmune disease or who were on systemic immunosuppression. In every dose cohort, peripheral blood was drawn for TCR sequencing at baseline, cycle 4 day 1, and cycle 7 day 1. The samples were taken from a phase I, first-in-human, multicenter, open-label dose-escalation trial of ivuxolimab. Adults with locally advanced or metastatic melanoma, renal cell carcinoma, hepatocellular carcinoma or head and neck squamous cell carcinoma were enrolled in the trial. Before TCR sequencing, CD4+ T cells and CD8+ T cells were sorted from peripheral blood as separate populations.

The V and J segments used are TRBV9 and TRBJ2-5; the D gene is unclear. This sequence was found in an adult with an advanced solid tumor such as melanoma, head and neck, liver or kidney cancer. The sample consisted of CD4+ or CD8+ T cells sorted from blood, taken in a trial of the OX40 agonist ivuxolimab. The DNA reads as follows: TGTGCCAGCAGCGTAGGTGTAAGCGAGGAGACCCAGTACTTC. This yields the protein CASSVGVSEETQYF.